These 31 T cell receptor beta chains came from one sample sequenced in a study of T cells in Graves' hyperthyroidism and ophthalmopathy. Template material for amplifying TCR beta CDR3 regions consisted of RNA transcripts. In the first-round RT-PCR of the TCR CDR3, the HTBI primer set was used. In TCRdb, the multiplex PCR reads were re-called with MiXCR into one record per CDR3 protein. The sample records approximately 360,000 distinct CDR3 sequences, 25% being singletons. Sequenced material: blood. Receptors were obtained from a man over 45 with Graves' hyperthyroidism.

A few counts support this clonotype. CDR3 sequence reads: CASSQGSGTGVEQYF. For the CDR3, the DNA is TGTGCCAGCAGCCAGGGCTCCGGGACAGGGGTTGAGCAGTACTTC. V and J are TRBV7-2 and TRBJ2-7, with 10 nucleotides matching TRBD1. Per the germline V gene, CDR1 is SGHTA and CDR2 is FQGNSA. CDR3 length: 15 residues. Trimming removed 5 bases from V and 7 bases from J; junction bases left unmatched: 11.

A few counts support this clonotype. The chain couples TRBV5-1 to TRBJ2-5, with TRBD2 identical over 7 bases. The V gene's germline CDR1 is SGHRS and CDR2 YFSETQ. The V and J ends lost 0 bases and 5 bases, in that order; junction bases with no gene match: 7. CDR3 length: 15 residues. DNA of the CDR3: TGCGCCAGCAGCTTGGGAGGCGGGGGTACGGAGACCCAGTACTTC. Translated: CASSLGGGGTETQYF.

Only a few counts were recorded for this clonotype. This CDR3 reads CASSLFSGARNTEAFF. Written as DNA, the CDR3 is TGTGCCAGCAGCCTCTTCTCGGGGGCGCGGAACACTGAAGCTTTCTTT. This chain joins TRBV14 and TRBJ1-1, with D possibly matching TRBD1 (6 bases). This CDR3 spans 16 amino acids. Trimming took off 4 bases at V and 1 base at J, with 16 bases between the two ends. Germline CDR1 reads SGHDN; CDR2 reads FVKESK.

CDR3 nucleotide sequence: TGTGCCAGCAGCTGGACAGGGCAGCACGAGCAGTACTTC. Translating it yields CASSWTGQHEQYF. The chain uses TRBV7-9 and TRBJ2-7, with 8 bases fitting TRBD1. The V gene's germline CDR1 is SEHNR and CDR2 FQNEAQ (reference sequence). CDR3 size: 13 residues. With 4 bases clipped from V and 5 bases from J, the junction kept 4 bases outside the gene matches.

This clonotype showed up many times. CDR3 region: CASSLTRDITDTQYF. CDR3 nucleotides: TGTGCCAGCAGCTTGACGAGGGACATCACAGATACGCAGTATTTT. This rearrangement joins TRBV7-3 to TRBJ2-3, with D possibly being TRBD1 (6 bases). With 3 bases removed from V and 2 bases from J, the gap between germline ends came to 12 bases. This CDR3 has 15 residues. Per germline, CDR1 SGHTA and CDR2 FQGTGA.

This rearrangement joins TRBV10-1 to TRBJ1-1, with D tentatively TRBD1 (5 bases). The length of the CDR3 is 15 residues. Trimming shortened V by 2 bases and J by 8 bases, and 18 bases separated the two germline ends. Germline lookup yields CDR1 WNHNN and CDR2 SYGVQD (reference sequence). DNA for the CDR3: TGCGCCAGCAGTGAGGGGGACCCCCCCGTTGTAGAAGCTTTCTTT. Protein: CASSEGDPPVVEAFF.

This clonotype appeared a few times. The chain joins TRBV20-1 to TRBJ2-1, with unresolved D. V was cut by 2 bases and J by 8 bases, with 7 bases left in between. This CDR3 contains 11 residues. Per the germline V gene, CDR1 is DFQATT and CDR2 is SNEGSKA (reference sequence). The CDR3 DNA follows: TGCAGTGCTAGAAGAAGGCATGAGCAGTTCTTC. This sequence encodes CSARRRHEQFF.

V gene TRBV2 combines with J gene TRBJ1-1, with 7 bases fitting TRBD1. The CDR3 extends over 14 amino acids. V gave up 6 bases and J gave up 2 bases; unmatched junction bases: 6. The V gene's germline CDR1 is SNHLY and CDR2 FYNNEI. The CDR3 here is CASRGDSQNTEAFF. The CDR3, as DNA: TGTGCCAGCAGGGGGGACAGCCAAAACACTGAAGCTTTCTTT.

This clonotype was recorded many times. V and J are TRBV7-3 and TRBJ2-7; weak D call: TRBD2 (6 bases). The CDR3 covers 18 residues. Deletions cut 1 base from V and 2 bases from J, with 21 bases between. CDR1 and CDR2 (germline): SGHTA, FQGTGA. CDR3 protein: CASSLKAGSSSRAYEQYF. The CDR3 nucleotides are TGTGCCAGCAGCTTAAAGGCGGGATCATCTAGTCGCGCCTACGAGCAGTACTTC.

This clonotype was seen a few times. V usage is TRBV9 and J usage is TRBJ2-1; possibly TRBD1 for D (7 bases). Germline values: CDR1 SGDLS, CDR2 YYNGEE. Between the trimmed V and J ends, which lost 3 bases and 0 bases, there was a span of 19 bases. The CDR3 sequence is 18 residues long. CDR3 in amino acids: CASSAGGMGRDSYNEQFF. In nucleotides, the CDR3 is TGTGCCAGCAGCGCAGGGGGAATGGGGCGGGACTCCTACAATGAGCAGTTCTTC. Complete variable domain (other parts from reference TRBV9 and TRBJ2-1): DSGVTQTPKHLITATGQRVTLRCSPRSGDLSVYWYQQSLDQGLQFLIQYYNGEERAKGNILERFSAQQFPDLHSELNLSSLELGDSALYFCASSAGGMGRDSYNEQFFGPGTRLTVL.

The gene calls are TRBV5-1 and TRBJ2-1, with 8 nucleotides matching TRBD2. Germline lookup yields CDR1 SGHRS and CDR2 YFSETQ. The length of the CDR3 is 19 residues. The V gene end was trimmed by 0 bases and the J gene end by 0 bases; junction bases not matched to a gene: 11. This chain's CDR3 is CASSLASGLGGDSYNEQFF. DNA of the CDR3: TGCGCCAGCAGCTTGGCCTCGGGACTAGGGGGTGACTCCTACAATGAGCAGTTCTTC.

This clonotype was seen at least ten times. The genes are TRBV3-1 and TRBJ2-1, with TRBD2 as a possible D gene (6 bases). This CDR3 is built from 13 residues. The ends were cut back, 4 bases at V and 10 bases at J, with 14 bases in the middle. The germline V gene encodes CDR1 LGHDT and CDR2 YNNKEL (reference sequence). The CDR3 DNA reads as TGTGCCAGCAGCCCGGGACTCCCCCTAGAGCAGTTCTTC. Amino acids: CASSPGLPLEQFF.

This clonotype came up many times. V usage is TRBV6-2 or TRBV6-3 and J usage is TRBJ2-1, with D perhaps TRBD1 (5 bases). In germline, CDR1 is MNHEY, CDR2 SVGEGT. Trimming took off 0 bases at V and 10 bases at J, with 13 bases between the two ends. The CDR3 totals 14 residues. CDR3 region: CASSYSIPAGEQFF. For the CDR3, the DNA is TGTGCCAGCAGTTACTCGATCCCGGCAGGGGAGCAGTTCTTC.

The chain joins TRBV7-9 to TRBJ2-5, with TRBD2 as a possible D gene (6 bases). Germline values: CDR1 SEHNR, CDR2 FQNEAQ (reference sequence). V was pared by 3 bases and J by 5 bases, with 16 bases between. CDR3 length: 15 residues. As DNA, the CDR3 is TGTGCCAGCAGCTTTGGCGGAGGGAGAGGGGAGACCCAGTACTTC. Translation gives CASSFGGGRGETQYF. The full variable domain, in which reference TRBV7-9 and TRBJ2-5 provide the parts outside the CDR3, is DTGVSQNPRHKITKRGQNVTFRCDPISEHNRLYWYRQTLGQGPEFLTYFQNEAQLEKSRLLSDRFSAERPKGSFSTLEIQRTEQGDSAMYLCASSFGGGRGETQYFGPGTRLLVL.

J is TRBJ1-6 and V is TRBV5-1; D remains ambiguous. Germline V gives CDR1 SGHRS, CDR2 YFSETQ. The germline V and J ends were trimmed by 1 base and 6 bases, with 17 bases remaining between them. The CDR3 loop spans 17 amino acids. The chain's CDR3 is CASSLTNGETSNSPLHF. CDR3 DNA: TGCGCCAGCAGCTTGACGAACGGAGAAACTTCTAATTCACCCCTCCACTTT.

Details on this clonotype: This may be a read error: a much more frequent sequence differs by one nucleotide. The V gene is TRBV29-1, the J gene TRBJ1-1; D uncertain. Germline CDR1 and CDR2: SQVTM and ANQGSEA. V was pared by 7 bases and J by 1 base, with 10 bases between. The CDR3 is 12 amino acids. The CDR3 spells CSDVAPNTEAFF. In nucleotides, the CDR3 is TGCAGCGATGTAGCACCGAACACTGAAGCTTTCTTT.

The chain carries TRBV30 and TRBJ1-1; D is ambiguous. CDR3 size: 11 residues. Trimming left V 2 bases short and J 11 bases short, with 12 bases between. Germline V gives CDR1 GTSNPN, CDR2 SVGIG (reference sequence). CDR3 sequence reads: CAWSKIEGAFF. The CDR3 nucleotides read TGTGCCTGGAGTAAGATAGAAGGGGCTTTCTTT.

This clonotype showed up just a few times. This chain connects TRBV7-2 to TRBJ2-1, with D perhaps TRBD2 (5 bases). Trimming removed 1 base at V and 7 bases at J, with 11 bases between. Germline CDR1 is SGHTA and CDR2 is FQGNSA. The CDR3 runs to 14 residues. CDR3 sequence (DNA): TGTGCCAGCAGCTTAGATTTCAAGCGGAATGAGCAGTTCTTC. Encoded protein: CASSLDFKRNEQFF.

This clonotype was seen a few times. The chain uses TRBV6-1 and TRBJ2-2, with a possible D match to TRBD1 (6 bases). Trimming removed 6 bases at V and 3 bases at J, with 11 bases between. Per germline, CDR1 MNHNS and CDR2 SASEGT. The CDR3 length is 14 residues. Here the CDR3 DNA reads TGTGCCAGCAGGGATGGACAGTACACCGGGGAGCTGTTTTTT. Its protein product is CASRDGQYTGELFF.

The table lists this clonotype with many counts. The genes are TRBV27 and TRBJ2-3; 8 bases are a match to TRBD2. The germline gives CDR1 MNHEY, CDR2 SMNVEV (reference sequence). After removal of 4 bases from V and 0 bases from J, the junction contained 3 bases not matched to a gene. The CDR3 is 15 amino acids. CDR3 in amino acids: CASSYTSGSTDTQYF. CDR3 coding DNA: TGTGCCAGCAGTTACACTAGCGGCAGCACAGATACGCAGTATTTT.

The CDR3 DNA follows: TGTGCCAGCAGTGAAGCGGGACAGCGCTCTGGAAACACCATATATTTT. As protein: CASSEAGQRSGNTIYF. The V and J genes are TRBV6-1 and TRBJ1-3; TRBD1 matches 7 bases. Trimming cost V 0 bases and J 0 bases; bases outside gene matches: 2. The CDR3 is 16 amino acids. Germline CDR1 is MNHNS and CDR2 is SASEGT.

The rearrangement uses TRBV2 and TRBJ2-1; 8 bases are a match to TRBD2. CDR1 and CDR2 (germline): SNHLY, FYNNEI. The CDR3 totals 15 residues. Trimming removed 5 bases from V and 3 bases from J; junction bases left unmatched: 6. DNA for the CDR3: TGTGCCAGCAGTTTAGCGGGACTGGACTACAATGAGCAGTTCTTC. Translated: CASSLAGLDYNEQFF.

This clonotype has only a few counts. V usage is TRBV20-1 and J usage is TRBJ2-5; no reliable D call. The germline V gene has CDR1 DFQATT and CDR2 SNEGSKA (reference sequence). V shed 7 bases and J shed 4 bases, with 16 bases lying between them. The CDR3 length is 13 residues. Written as DNA, the CDR3 is TGCAGTGTTGACCCTCCGGATATAGAGACCCAGTACTTC. It yields the protein CSVDPPDIETQYF.

This rearrangement joins TRBV5-1 to TRBJ1-1; 7 nucleotides align to TRBD1. V shed 3 bases, J shed 0 bases, and the junction held 8 bases outside the gene matches. Germline V gene lookup returns CDR1 SGHRS and CDR2 YFSETQ. The length of the CDR3 is 16 residues. The CDR3 sequence: CASSSGTASMNTEAFF. CDR3 in DNA: TGCGCCAGCAGCTCGGGGACAGCGTCCATGAACACTGAAGCTTTCTTT.

This rearrangement joins TRBV18 to TRBJ1-4; the match to TRBD1 covers 7 bases. The trim removed 1 base at V and 8 bases at J, leaving 4 bases unmatched. From germline, CDR1 is KGHSH and CDR2 LQKENI. The CDR3 extends over 14 amino acids. This CDR3 reads CASSPQGALEKLFF. For the CDR3, the DNA is TGTGCCAGCTCACCACAGGGGGCATTAGAAAAACTGTTTTTT.

This clonotype was detected only a few times. The CDR3 is CASTSPSSGRVSEQYF. CDR3 bases: TGTGCCAGCACCAGCCCCTCTAGCGGGAGGGTTAGCGAGCAGTACTTC. This chain uses TRBV6-1 with TRBJ2-7; 12 bases are a match to TRBD2. The CDR3 has 16 residues. Per germline, CDR1 MNHNS and CDR2 SASEGT. V trimming: 7 bases; J trimming: 6 bases; junction bases outside the gene matches: 13.

This clonotype was observed once. The J gene is TRBJ2-1, the V gene TRBV6-2 or TRBV6-3; 9 bases match TRBD2. TRBJ2-7 explains the end of the DNA better; the J call may be wrong. The CDR3 covers 13 residues. Germline values: CDR1 MNHEY, CDR2 SVGEGT. This CDR3 reads CASSQREANEQYF. The CDR3 DNA reads as TGTGCCAGCAGTCAGCGGGAGGCGAATGAGCAGTACTTC.

The chain recombines TRBV9 with TRBJ2-3; 14 nucleotides match TRBD2. V lost 4 bases, J lost 6 bases, and 4 bases stayed unmatched. Germline CDR1 is SGDLS and CDR2 is YYNGEE. CDR3 length: 15 residues. CDR3 nucleotides: TGTGCCAGCAGCCTTCGACTAGCGGGAGGGGATACGCAGTATTTT. The encoded protein is CASSLRLAGGDTQYF.

This clonotype was seen ten or more times. The chain joins TRBV7-2 to TRBJ2-7; maybe TRBD2 (7 bases). Germline CDR1 and CDR2: SGHTA and FQGNSA. The length of the CDR3 is 15 residues. V lost 0 bases, J lost 3 bases, and 12 bases lay in between. The CDR3 loop is CASSLALRGGYEQYF. CDR3 DNA sequence: TGTGCCAGCAGCTTAGCGCTAAGGGGGGGCTACGAGCAGTACTTC.

This clonotype has ten or more counts. The genes are TRBV6-6 and TRBJ1-1; no firm D call. Germline V gene data show CDR1 as MNHNY and CDR2 as SVGAGI (reference sequence). The CDR3 loop spans 13 amino acids. Trimming took 1 base from V and 2 from J, leaving 5 bases between them. The DNA of the CDR3 is TGTGCCAGCAGTTACTTAGAAAACACTGAAGCTTTCTTT. Protein: CASSYLENTEAFF.

This clonotype was found many times. The chain couples TRBV3-1 to TRBJ2-1; tentatively, D is TRBD2 (5 bases). Looked up from germline, CDR1 is LGHDT and CDR2 is YNNKEL (reference sequence). The V end was cut by 4 bases, the J end by 5 bases, with 15 bases between. This CDR3 comprises 15 residues. The CDR3 loop reads CASSRPPGTNNEQFF. The CDR3 DNA is TGTGCCAGCAGCCGACCTCCGGGAACCAACAATGAGCAGTTCTTC.